The clone carrying this TCR beta chain was observed a handful of times. Its antigen is still unknown. The entry originates in a study of cytomegalovirus exposure and HLA in healthy donors. In the PCR, 60 Vbeta and 13 Jbeta primers were used. TCRdb keeps only in-frame clones here, not all; method: immunoSEQ multiplex PCR. In the table there are 100,000 or so clones, 60% to 85% of which are singletons. Points from the study as a whole: An analysis that came later showed most CMV-associated TCR beta chains appearing HLA-restricted. The study carried out a later analysis of TCR beta sequences. It associated about 15,000 of them with specific HLA alleles at a false discovery rate of 0.05.

Material for sequencing was PBMCs. The clonotype originates from a male donor in good health and CMV-seronegative.

CDR3 residues: CASNEGGSSRLYEQYF. The CDR3 DNA is TGCGCCAGCAACGAGGGAGGTTCTTCGCGACTTTACGAGCAGTACTTC. V and J are TRBV10-1 and TRBJ2-7, with a possible D match to TRBD2 (6 bases). The CDR3 is 16 amino acids. Between the trimmed V and J ends, which lost 7 bases and 4 bases, there was a span of 23 bases. Germline loops: CDR1 WNHNN, CDR2 SYGVQD (reference sequence).